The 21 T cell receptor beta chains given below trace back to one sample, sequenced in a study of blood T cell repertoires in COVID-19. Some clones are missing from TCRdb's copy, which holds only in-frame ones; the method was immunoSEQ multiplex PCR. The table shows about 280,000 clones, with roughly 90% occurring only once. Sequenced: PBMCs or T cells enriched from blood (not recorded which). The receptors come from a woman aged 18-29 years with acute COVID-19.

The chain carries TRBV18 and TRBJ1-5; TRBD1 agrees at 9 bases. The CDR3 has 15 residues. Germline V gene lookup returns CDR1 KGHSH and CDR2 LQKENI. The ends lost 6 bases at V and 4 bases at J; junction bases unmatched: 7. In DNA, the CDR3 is TGTGCCAGCTCCCTACAGGGGGCCACAAATCAGCCCCAGCATTTT. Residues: CASSLQGATNQPQHF.

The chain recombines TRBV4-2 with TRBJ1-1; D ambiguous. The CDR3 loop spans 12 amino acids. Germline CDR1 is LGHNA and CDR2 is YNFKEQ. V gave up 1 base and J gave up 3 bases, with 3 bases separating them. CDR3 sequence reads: CASSQADTEAFF. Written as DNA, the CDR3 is TGTGCCAGCAGCCAAGCCGACACTGAAGCTTTCTTT.

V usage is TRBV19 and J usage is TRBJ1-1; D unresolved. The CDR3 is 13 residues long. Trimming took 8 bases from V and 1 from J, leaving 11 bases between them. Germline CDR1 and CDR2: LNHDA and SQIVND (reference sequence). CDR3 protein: CASLEESNTEAFF. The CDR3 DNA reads TGTGCCAGTTTGGAGGAATCGAACACTGAAGCTTTCTTT.

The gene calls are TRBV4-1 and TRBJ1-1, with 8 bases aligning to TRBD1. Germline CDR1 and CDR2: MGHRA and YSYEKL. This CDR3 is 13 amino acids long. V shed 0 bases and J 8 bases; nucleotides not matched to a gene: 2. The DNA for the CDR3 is TGCGCCAGCAGCCAAGAGGGGGACAGGGAAGCTTTCTTT. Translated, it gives CASSQEGDREAFF.

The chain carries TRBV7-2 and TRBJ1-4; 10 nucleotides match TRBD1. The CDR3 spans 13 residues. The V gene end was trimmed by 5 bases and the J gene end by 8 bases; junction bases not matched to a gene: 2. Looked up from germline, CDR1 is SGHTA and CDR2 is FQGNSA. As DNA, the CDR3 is TGTGCCAGCAGCCGGACAGGGGGGGAAAAACTGTTTTTT. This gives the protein CASSRTGGEKLFF.

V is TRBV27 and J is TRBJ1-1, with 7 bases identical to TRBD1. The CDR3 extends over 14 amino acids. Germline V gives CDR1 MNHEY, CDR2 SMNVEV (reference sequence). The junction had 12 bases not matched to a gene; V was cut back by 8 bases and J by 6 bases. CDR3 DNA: TGTGCCAGCCCACCTCCTAGGGGGCTTGCTGAAGCTTTCTTT. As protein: CASPPPRGLAEAFF.

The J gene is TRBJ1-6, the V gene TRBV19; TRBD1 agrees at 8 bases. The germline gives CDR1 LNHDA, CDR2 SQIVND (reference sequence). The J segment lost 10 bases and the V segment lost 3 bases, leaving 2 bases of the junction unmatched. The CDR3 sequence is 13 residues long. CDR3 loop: CASSMTGASPLHF. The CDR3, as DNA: TGTGCCAGTAGTATGACAGGGGCCTCACCCCTCCACTTT.

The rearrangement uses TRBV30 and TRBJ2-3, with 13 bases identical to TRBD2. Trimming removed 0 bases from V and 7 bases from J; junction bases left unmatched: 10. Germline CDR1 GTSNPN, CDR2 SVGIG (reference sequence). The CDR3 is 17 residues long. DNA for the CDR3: TGTGCCTGGAGTGTACCCCGGACTAGCGGGAGCCCCAATACGCAGTATTTT. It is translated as CAWSVPRTSGSPNTQYF.

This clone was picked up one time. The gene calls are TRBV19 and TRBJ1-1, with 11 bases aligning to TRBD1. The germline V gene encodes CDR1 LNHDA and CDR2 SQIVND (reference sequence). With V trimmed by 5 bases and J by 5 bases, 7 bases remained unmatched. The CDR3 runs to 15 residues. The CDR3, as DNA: TGTGCCAGTAGTGCGGGACAGGGGGATAATACTGAAGCTTTCTTT. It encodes CASSAGQGDNTEAFF.

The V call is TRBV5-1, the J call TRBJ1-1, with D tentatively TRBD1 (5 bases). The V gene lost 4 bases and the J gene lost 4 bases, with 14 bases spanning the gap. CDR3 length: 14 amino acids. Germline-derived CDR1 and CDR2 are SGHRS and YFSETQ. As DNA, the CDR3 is TGCGCCAGCAGCCACCTGTGGGGGGGCACTGAAGCTTTCTTT. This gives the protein CASSHLWGGTEAFF.

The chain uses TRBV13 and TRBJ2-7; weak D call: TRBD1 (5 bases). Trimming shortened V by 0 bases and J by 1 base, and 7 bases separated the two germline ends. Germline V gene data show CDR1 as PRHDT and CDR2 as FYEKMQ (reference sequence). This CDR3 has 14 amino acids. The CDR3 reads CASSLGGRSYEQYF. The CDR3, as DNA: TGTGCCAGCAGCTTAGGGGGGCGGTCCTACGAGCAGTACTTC.

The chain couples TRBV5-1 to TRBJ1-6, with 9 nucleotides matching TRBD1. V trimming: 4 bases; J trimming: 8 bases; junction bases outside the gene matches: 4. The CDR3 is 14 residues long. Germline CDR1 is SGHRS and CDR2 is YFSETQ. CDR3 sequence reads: CASSIGQGYSPLHF. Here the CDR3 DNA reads TGCGCCAGCAGCATAGGACAGGGGTATTCACCCCTCCACTTT.

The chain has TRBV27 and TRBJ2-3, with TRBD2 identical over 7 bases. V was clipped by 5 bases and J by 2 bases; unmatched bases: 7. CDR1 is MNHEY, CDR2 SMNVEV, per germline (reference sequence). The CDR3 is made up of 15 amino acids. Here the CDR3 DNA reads TGTGCCAGCAGTCCTACTAGCGTTACCACAGATACGCAGTATTTT. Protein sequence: CASSPTSVTTDTQYF.

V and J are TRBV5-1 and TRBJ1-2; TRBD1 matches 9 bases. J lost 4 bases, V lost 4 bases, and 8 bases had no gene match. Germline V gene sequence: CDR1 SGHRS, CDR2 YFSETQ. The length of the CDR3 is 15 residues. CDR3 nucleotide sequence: TGCGCCAGCAGCCCAGACAGGGGGTCGGGCTATGGCTACACCTTC. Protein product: CASSPDRGSGYGYTF.

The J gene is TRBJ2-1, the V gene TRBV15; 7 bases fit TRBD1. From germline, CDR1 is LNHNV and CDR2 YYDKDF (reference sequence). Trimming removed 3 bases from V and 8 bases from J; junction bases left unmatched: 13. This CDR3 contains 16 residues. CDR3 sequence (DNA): TGTGCCACCAGCAGCCCAGCCGGGACAGAGCAAGATGAGCAGTTCTTC. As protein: CATSSPAGTEQDEQFF.

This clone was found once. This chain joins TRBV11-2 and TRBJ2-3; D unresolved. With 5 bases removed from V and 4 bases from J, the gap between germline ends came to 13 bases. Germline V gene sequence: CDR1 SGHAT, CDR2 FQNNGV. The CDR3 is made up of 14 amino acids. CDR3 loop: CASSAPRSPDTQYF. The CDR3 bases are TGTGCCAGCAGCGCCCCTCGGAGCCCAGATACGCAGTATTTT.

This CDR3 reads CASSQDWSSGRLVETQYF. For the CDR3, the DNA is TGTGCCAGCAGCCAAGATTGGTCTAGCGGGAGGTTAGTCGAGACCCAGTACTTC. The chain uses TRBV3-1 (or the pseudogene TRBV3-2) and TRBJ2-5, with 11 bases fitting TRBD2. Germline V lookup: CDR1 LGHDT, CDR2 YNNKEL (reference sequence). This CDR3 comprises 18 residues. V was clipped by 0 bases and J by 5 bases; unmatched bases: 11.

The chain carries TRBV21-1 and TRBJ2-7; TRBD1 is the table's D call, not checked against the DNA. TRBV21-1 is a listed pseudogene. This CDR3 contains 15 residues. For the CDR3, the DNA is TGTGCCAGCAGCAACAGGGTCAGCTACTCCTACGAGCAGTACTTC. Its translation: CASSNRVSYSYEQYF.

CDR3 sequence: CASSEGTGTHEQYF. CDR3 DNA sequence: TGTGCCAGCAGCGAGGGGACAGGGACGCACGAGCAGTACTTC. V and J are TRBV9 and TRBJ2-7, with 9 bases aligning to TRBD1. Looked up from germline, CDR1 is SGDLS and CDR2 is YYNGEE. CDR3 length equals 14 residues. The V and J ends lost 3 bases and 5 bases, in that order; junction bases with no gene match: 6.

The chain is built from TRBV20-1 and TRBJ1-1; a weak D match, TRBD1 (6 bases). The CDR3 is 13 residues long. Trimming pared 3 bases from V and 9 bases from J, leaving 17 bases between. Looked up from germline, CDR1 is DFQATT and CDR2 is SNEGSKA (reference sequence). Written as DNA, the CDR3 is TGCAGTGCTAGTCCAGGGATGGGGGCCCAAGCTTTCTTT. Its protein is CSASPGMGAQAFF.

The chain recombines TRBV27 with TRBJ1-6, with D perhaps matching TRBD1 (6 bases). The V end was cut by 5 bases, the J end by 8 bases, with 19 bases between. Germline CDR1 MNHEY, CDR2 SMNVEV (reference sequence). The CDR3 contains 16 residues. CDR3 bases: TGTGCCAGCAGTCCGCAGGGGCAGGGTGTCTATTCACCCCTCCACTTT. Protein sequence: CASSPQGQGVYSPLHF.